This T cell receptor (beta chain) was identified in a study of T cell responses to AZD1222 COVID-19 vaccine. Germline loops: CDR1 MDHEN, CDR2 SYDVKM. V lost 4 bases to trimming and J lost 5 bases; unmatched junction nucleotides: 4. The length of the CDR3 is 15 residues. Profiled with immunoSEQ multiplex PCR; TCRdb holds only in-frame clones, not every one. Of around 83,000 clones listed, less than 95% are singletons. This clonotype was obtained from an adult who received the AZD1222 COVID-19 vaccine. Material: peripheral blood, obtained 28 days after the second AZD1222 dose. The chain recombines TRBV28 with TRBJ2-5; 13 bases match TRBD2. CDR3 amino acids: CASSSGTSGVETQYF. CDR3 in DNA: TGTGCCAGCAGTTCCGGGACTAGCGGGGTTGAGACCCAGTACTTC.